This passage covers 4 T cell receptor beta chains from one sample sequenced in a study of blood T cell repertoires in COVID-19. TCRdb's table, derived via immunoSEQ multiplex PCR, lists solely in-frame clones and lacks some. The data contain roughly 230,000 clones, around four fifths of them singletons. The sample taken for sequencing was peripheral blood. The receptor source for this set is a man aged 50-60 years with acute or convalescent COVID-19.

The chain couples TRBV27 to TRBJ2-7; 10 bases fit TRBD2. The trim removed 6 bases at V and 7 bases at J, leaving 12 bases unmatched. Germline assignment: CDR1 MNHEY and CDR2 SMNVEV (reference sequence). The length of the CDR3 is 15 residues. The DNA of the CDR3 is TGTGCCAGCAGCCTAAACATGGGACTAGCGAGGGAGCAGTACTTC. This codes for CASSLNMGLAREQYF.

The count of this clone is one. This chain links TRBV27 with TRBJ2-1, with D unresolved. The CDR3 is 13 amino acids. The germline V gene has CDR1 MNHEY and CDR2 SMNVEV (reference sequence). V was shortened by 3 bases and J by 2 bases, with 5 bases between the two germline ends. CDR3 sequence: CASSLTTYNEQFF. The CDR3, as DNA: TGTGCCAGCAGTTTGACAACCTACAATGAGCAGTTCTTC.

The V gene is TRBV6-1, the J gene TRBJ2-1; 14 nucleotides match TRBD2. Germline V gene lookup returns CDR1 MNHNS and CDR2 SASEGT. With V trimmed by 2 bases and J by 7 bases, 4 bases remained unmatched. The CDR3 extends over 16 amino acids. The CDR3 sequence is CASSEPRLAGGNEQFF. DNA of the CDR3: TGTGCCAGCAGTGAACCCCGACTAGCGGGGGGGAATGAGCAGTTCTTC.

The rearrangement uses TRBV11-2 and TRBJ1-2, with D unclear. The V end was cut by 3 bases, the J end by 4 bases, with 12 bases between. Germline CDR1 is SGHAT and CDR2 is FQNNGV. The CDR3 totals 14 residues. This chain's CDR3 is CASSLTQGGYGYTF. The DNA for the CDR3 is TGTGCCAGCAGCTTGACCCAAGGCGGCTATGGCTACACCTTC.